One sample yielded the 21 T cell receptor beta chains listed below, sequenced in a study of CD8 T cells in ankylosing spondylitis (dated by TCRdb to 2017 to 2019). General conclusions and limits of the study: Blood from ankylosing spondylitis patients appeared to be characterized by a TCR beta motif composed of 7 to 9 highly homologous amino acid variants.

These receptors are not linked to any known antigen. Library preparation was by 5' RACE. These reads were obtained on an Illumina HiSeq 2500. TCRdb reran the public reads through fastp at Q25 and MiXCR, keeping productive beta chains. Entries that share a CDR3 protein sequence are merged under the most common genes and DNA. The sample profile shows 750,000 to 850,000 distinct CDR3 sequences; 12% of them were found once. Approximately 0.5% of the sample is in the top ten clones. Sequences were obtained from blood, either unsorted or a sorted T cell fraction (not recorded which). The receptors were gathered from a male donor with ankylosing spondylitis.

Only a few counts were recorded for this clonotype. V and J are TRBV20-1 and TRBJ2-7, with a possible D match to TRBD1 (5 bases). The CDR3 extends over 15 amino acids. In germline, CDR1 is DFQATT, CDR2 SNEGSKA (reference sequence). V gave up 0 bases and J gave up 0 bases, with 12 bases separating them. In DNA form, the CDR3 reads TGCAGTGCTAGAGATCGGCACAGGTTCTCCTACGAGCAGTACTTC. It yields the protein CSARDRHRFSYEQYF.

This clonotype occurred a few times. The chain combines TRBV20-1 with TRBJ2-5, with TRBD2 identical over 9 bases. The germline CDR1 and CDR2 sequences are DFQATT and SNEGSKA (reference sequence). J gave up 1 base and V 1 base, and 4 bases lay outside the gene matches. The CDR3 totals 15 residues. CDR3 sequence (DNA): TGCAGTGCTAGAGTTGGGACTAGCATCCAAGAGACCCAGTACTTC. This encodes CSARVGTSIQETQYF.

V is TRBV20-1 and J is TRBJ2-1; 10 nucleotides align to TRBD2. V trimming: 8 bases; J trimming: 1 base; junction bases outside the gene matches: 11. Germline assignment: CDR1 DFQATT and CDR2 SNEGSKA (reference sequence). The CDR3 runs to 16 residues. The CDR3 coding sequence is TGCAGTCCCTATTTCTTAGCGGGAGGATCCTACAATGAGCAGTTCTTC. It specifies CSPYFLAGGSYNEQFF.

The J gene is TRBJ2-1, the V gene TRBV30; no clear D gene. Per the germline V gene, CDR1 is GTSNPN and CDR2 is SVGIG (reference sequence). This CDR3 spans 14 amino acids. The ends were cut back, 4 bases at V and 6 bases at J, with 16 bases in the middle. The CDR3 sequence is CAWNHNTYVNEQFF. The CDR3 DNA follows: TGTGCCTGGAACCACAATACATATGTCAATGAGCAGTTCTTC.

The table lists this clonotype with a few counts. The gene calls are TRBV18 and TRBJ1-6; perhaps TRBD1 as D (5 bases). Per the germline V gene, CDR1 is KGHSH and CDR2 is LQKENI. This CDR3 is built from 15 residues. V was clipped by 6 bases and J by 7 bases, with 16 bases between them. The CDR3 coding sequence is TGTGCCAGCTCCCGGACGCAGGGCGGGAATTCACCCCTCCACTTT. As protein: CASSRTQGGNSPLHF.

This clonotype was counted at least ten times. This chain joins TRBV10-3 and TRBJ1-1; 9 bases are shared with TRBD1. The CDR3 spans 15 residues. J lost 1 base, V lost 8 bases, and 8 bases had no gene match. Germline V gene sequence: CDR1 ENHRY, CDR2 SYGVKD. CDR3 residues: CAIQDTGGANTEAFF. CDR3 DNA: TGTGCCATCCAAGATACAGGGGGCGCGAACACTGAAGCTTTCTTT.

V usage is TRBV3-1 and J usage is TRBJ2-7, with a weak D call TRBD1 (5 bases). V was shortened by 3 bases and J by 5 bases, with 8 bases between the two germline ends. Germline CDR1 is LGHDT and CDR2 is YNNKEL (reference sequence). The CDR3 is made up of 12 amino acids. This CDR3 reads CASSQEQDEQYF. The CDR3 region has the DNA TGTGCCAGCAGCCAGGAACAGGACGAGCAGTACTTC.

The gene calls are TRBV12-3 or TRBV12-4 and TRBJ1-2, with 8 bases aligning to TRBD1. This CDR3 region has 14 residues. After removal of 4 bases from V and 8 bases from J, the junction contained 9 bases not matched to a gene. CDR3 residues: CASSSTQGVTGYTF. DNA for the CDR3: TGTGCCAGCAGTTCAACACAGGGGGTAACGGGCTACACCTTC.

In this sample, this clonotype turned up many times. V is TRBV5-1 and J is TRBJ1-1; D unclear. CDR1 is SGHRS and CDR2 is YFSETQ in the germline V gene. V was pared by 1 base and J by 1 base, with 11 bases between. This CDR3 has 15 amino acids. The CDR3 spells CASSLIGNRNTEAFF. The CDR3 coding sequence is TGCGCCAGCAGCTTGATCGGTAATCGGAACACTGAAGCTTTCTTT.

In its sample, this clonotype was seen a few times. The chain couples TRBV12-3 or TRBV12-4 to TRBJ2-7; TRBD2 matches at 8 bases. CDR3 length: 15 residues. Losses at the gene ends were 2 bases for V and 3 bases for J; bases not matched to a gene: 6. The CDR3 protein is CASSLQAGVNYEQYF. The DNA for the CDR3 is TGTGCCAGCAGTTTACAAGCGGGAGTTAACTACGAGCAGTACTTC.

This chain joins TRBV20-1 and TRBJ2-7, with 9 bases aligning to TRBD1. The length of the CDR3 is 13 residues. Germline CDR1 and CDR2: DFQATT and SNEGSKA (reference sequence). The junction had 7 bases not matched to a gene; V was cut back by 6 bases and J by 4 bases. As DNA, the CDR3 is TGCAGTGCACAGGGGGCGGCAGTGTACGAGCAGTACTTC. Protein product: CSAQGAAVYEQYF.

This clonotype has at least ten counts. This chain links TRBV12-3 or TRBV12-4 with TRBJ2-1; no definite D call. Trimming stripped 3 bases from V and 4 bases from J, with 13 bases between. The CDR3 is 15 residues long. CDR3 bases: TGTGCCAGCAGTTTGCACGGAGTGTCTTACAATGAGCAGTTCTTC. Translating gives CASSLHGVSYNEQFF.

This clonotype was seen ten or more times. The rearrangement links TRBV20-1 to TRBJ1-2, with D unclear. The V gene's germline CDR1 is DFQATT and CDR2 SNEGSKA (reference sequence). Trimming shortened V by 2 bases and J by 0 bases, and 4 bases separated the two germline ends. The CDR3 extends over 12 amino acids. The CDR3: CSARRANYGYTF. CDR3 in DNA: TGCAGTGCTAGACGAGCTAACTATGGCTACACCTTC.

This clonotype occurred a few times. The chain couples TRBV20-1 to TRBJ2-1, with a tentative D call TRBD1 (6 bases). Trimming shortened V by 6 bases and J by 4 bases, and 13 bases separated the two germline ends. The length of the CDR3 is 13 residues. Germline V gives CDR1 DFQATT, CDR2 SNEGSKA (reference sequence). The CDR3 DNA reads TGCAGTGCGTTACGGGACAAATACAATGAGCAGTTCTTC. Protein sequence: CSALRDKYNEQFF.

This clonotype came up many times. The junction differs from germline at one of its ends, possibly a read error. The V call is TRBV6-1, the J call TRBJ2-5, with 8 bases lining up with TRBD1. The CDR3 has 14 residues. Germline V gene sequence: CDR1 MNHNS, CDR2 SASEGT. CDR3 in amino acids: CASSEAGGGETQYF. In nucleotides, the CDR3 is TGCGCCAGCAGCGAAGCAGGGGGCGGTGAGACCCAGTACTTC.

This clonotype was seen only a few times. The chain joins TRBV20-1 to TRBJ1-5; D remains unclear. The germline V gene has CDR1 DFQATT and CDR2 SNEGSKA (reference sequence). The CDR3 consists of 13 residues. The CDR3 region is CTAGSNSNQPQHF. As DNA, the CDR3 is TGCACTGCAGGATCGAATAGCAATCAGCCCCAGCATTTT.

This chain links TRBV21-1 with TRBJ1-1. TRBV21-1 counts as a pseudogene. The CDR3 has 14 residues. The CDR3 nucleotides are TGTGCCAGCAGCAAAGTAGGAGAGAACACTGAAGCTTTCTTT. Protein sequence: CASSKVGENTEAFF.

The chain employs TRBV6-6 and TRBJ2-7; D call uncertain. From germline, CDR1 is MNHNY and CDR2 SVGAGI (reference sequence). CDR3 length equals 13 residues. V was cut by 6 bases and J by 5 bases, with 14 bases left in between. Here the CDR3 reads CASSQRGENEQYF. CDR3 nucleotide sequence: TGTGCCAGCAGCCAACGAGGCGAGAACGAGCAGTACTTC.

A few counts support this clonotype. The gene calls are TRBV6-2 or TRBV6-3 and TRBJ2-1, with 8 bases identical to TRBD1. Germline V gene lookup returns CDR1 MNHEY and CDR2 SVGEGT. V was clipped by 0 bases and J by 6 bases; unmatched bases: 7. This CDR3 is built from 16 residues. CDR3 DNA sequence: TGTGCCAGCAGTTACTCGACACGAGGACAGGGCAATGAGCAGTTCTTC. It encodes CASSYSTRGQGNEQFF.

The chain joins TRBV7-2 to TRBJ2-1; 9 positions match TRBD2. This CDR3 is 16 amino acids long. With 2 bases clipped from V and 5 bases from J, the junction kept 7 bases outside the gene matches. The germline V gene encodes CDR1 SGHTA and CDR2 FQGNSA. The CDR3 nucleotides are TGTGCCAGCAGCTTAAAGGGACCTAGCGGGAACAATGAGCAGTTCTTC. Amino acids: CASSLKGPSGNNEQFF.

The chain uses TRBV6-5 and TRBJ1-6; D remains ambiguous. CDR3 size: 16 residues. Germline V gives CDR1 MNHEY, CDR2 SVGAGI. V lost 0 bases to trimming and J lost 7 bases, with 13 bases between them. CDR3: CASSYSGPFRNSPLHF. The CDR3 DNA sequence: TGTGCCAGCAGTTACTCAGGGCCATTCCGGAATTCACCCCTCCACTTT.